The 18 T cell receptor beta chains given below trace back to one sample, sequenced in a study of cytomegalovirus exposure and HLA in healthy donors. The PCR employed 60 Vbeta primers together with 13 Jbeta primers. TCRdb keeps only in-frame clones here, not all; method: immunoSEQ multiplex PCR. This sample has roughly 100,000 clones, with approximately 82% found just once. Sequenced material: PBMCs. These receptors came from a female donor in good health and CMV-seropositive.

This chain connects TRBV19 to TRBJ2-1; D may be TRBD2 (5 bases). Trimming left V 2 bases short and J 9 bases short, with 17 bases between. Germline-derived CDR1 and CDR2 are LNHDA and SQIVND (reference sequence). CDR3 length: 15 amino acids. Here the CDR3 reads CASSISAGEGLEQFF. The DNA for the CDR3 is TGTGCCAGTAGTATAAGTGCGGGTGAAGGGCTTGAGCAGTTCTTC.

V gene TRBV5-5 combines with J gene TRBJ2-7, with 11 nucleotides matching TRBD2. The V gene's germline CDR1 is SGHKS and CDR2 YYEKEE (reference sequence). The J segment lost 7 bases and the V segment lost 3 bases, leaving 12 bases of the junction unmatched. This CDR3 has 16 amino acids. CDR3 in amino acids: CASSSSLGLADWEQYF. For the CDR3, the DNA is TGTGCCAGCAGCTCTAGCCTGGGACTAGCGGATTGGGAGCAGTACTTC.

The CDR3 coding sequence is TGCGCCAGCAGCCAAGTTCCAGGGGGTACCTACGAGCAGTACTTC. It is translated as CASSQVPGGTYEQYF. The chain couples TRBV4-1 to TRBJ2-7; 7 nucleotides match TRBD1. Germline V gene sequence: CDR1 MGHRA, CDR2 YSYEKL. The CDR3 totals 15 residues. The V and J ends lost 1 base and 2 bases, in that order; junction bases with no gene match: 5.

This sequence joins TRBV4-2 and TRBJ2-1; TRBD2 might be the D (6 bases). The V end was cut by 0 bases, the J end by 6 bases, with 9 bases between. This CDR3 contains 14 residues. Germline CDR1 LGHNA, CDR2 YNFKEQ. The CDR3 DNA follows: TGTGCCAGCAGCCAAGAAACTAGCCTCAATGAGCAGTTCTTC. Translated, it gives CASSQETSLNEQFF.

The chain uses TRBV5-6 and TRBJ2-7, with 9 bases matching TRBD1. Germline trimming cut 4 bases from V and 1 base from J; bases unmatched to any gene: 6. The CDR3 runs 15 residues. Per germline, CDR1 SGHDT and CDR2 YYEEEE. CDR3 nucleotides: TGTGCCAGCAGCACACAGGGGGCGCTGTCCTACGAGCAGTACTTC. This encodes CASSTQGALSYEQYF. The full variable domain, with the rest looked up from reference TRBV5-6 and TRBJ2-7, is DAGVTQSPTHLIKTRGQQVTLRCSPKSGHDTVSWYQQALGQGPQFIFQYYEEEERQRGNFPDRFSGHQFPNYSSELNVNALLLGDSALYLCASSTQGALSYEQYFGPGTRLTVT.

This chain links TRBV1 with TRBJ1-2. TRBV1 is designated a pseudogene. The CDR3 is made up of 11 amino acids. CDR3 region: CTEHTGRGYTF. The CDR3 coding sequence is TGCACCGAACACACCGGGAGGGGCTACACCTTC.

The chain combines TRBV2 with TRBJ1-5; tentatively, D is TRBD1 (5 bases). The germline V and J ends were trimmed by 6 bases and 7 bases, with 13 bases remaining between them. Germline lookup yields CDR1 SNHLY and CDR2 FYNNEI. This CDR3 region has 13 residues. The CDR3 is CASRLGGEQPQHF. In DNA form, the CDR3 reads TGTGCCAGCAGGCTTGGGGGGGAACAGCCCCAGCATTTT.

This chain joins TRBV5-1 and TRBJ1-1, with 9 nucleotides matching TRBD1. Germline V gene sequence: CDR1 SGHRS, CDR2 YFSETQ. Germline trimming cut 0 bases from V and 0 bases from J; bases unmatched to any gene: 12. The CDR3 has 19 residues. CDR3 amino acids: CASSLDREGQGIMNTEAFF. The CDR3, as DNA: TGCGCCAGCAGCTTGGACCGGGAAGGACAGGGGATTATGAACACTGAAGCTTTCTTT.

The V gene is TRBV9, the J gene TRBJ2-2; D remains unclear. The CDR3 consists of 16 residues. The ends were cut back, 3 bases at V and 5 bases at J, with 17 bases in the middle. Germline CDR1 SGDLS, CDR2 YYNGEE. CDR3 sequence (DNA): TGTGCCAGCAGCGCCCACTGGATCGAGGAAACCGGGGAGCTGTTTTTT. It specifies CASSAHWIEETGELFF.

The V and J genes are TRBV2 and TRBJ1-1, with 8 bases matching TRBD1. The length of the CDR3 is 16 residues. V gave up 6 bases and J gave up 0 bases; unmatched junction bases: 9. Looked up from germline, CDR1 is SNHLY and CDR2 is FYNNEI. The CDR3 loop is CASRETGVRMNTEAFF. The CDR3 bases are TGTGCCAGCAGGGAGACAGGGGTTAGGATGAACACTGAAGCTTTCTTT.

V and J are TRBV28 and TRBJ1-2, with 9 bases that match TRBD1. V lost 4 bases and J lost 6; bases outside the gene matches: 9. The CDR3 covers 15 residues. In germline, CDR1 is MDHEN, CDR2 SYDVKM. For the CDR3, the DNA is TGTGCCAGCAGTTCCAACAGGGGGCACTCTCATGGCTACACCTTC. It yields the protein CASSSNRGHSHGYTF.

V gene TRBV7-8 combines with J gene TRBJ2-7; D may be TRBD2 (6 bases). The CDR3 extends over 14 amino acids. Germline V gene sequence: CDR1 SGHVS, CDR2 FQNEAQ. Trimming left V 2 bases short and J 4 bases short, with 12 bases between. The CDR3 bases are TGTGCCAGCAGCTTACGCGGGAACGGTTACGAGCAGTACTTC. It specifies CASSLRGNGYEQYF.

The chain recombines TRBV6-5 with TRBJ2-2, with TRBD1 matching 7 bases. This CDR3 comprises 15 residues. Unmatched junction bases numbered 5, after V lost 4 bases and J lost 3 bases. CDR1 and CDR2 from the germline V gene are MNHEY and SVGAGI. The CDR3 sequence is CASSFGQEDTGELFF. The CDR3 DNA reads TGTGCCAGCAGTTTCGGACAGGAAGACACCGGGGAGCTGTTTTTT.

The V and J genes are TRBV11-2 and TRBJ1-2; TRBD1 matches 8 bases. The ends lost 5 bases at V and 3 bases at J; junction bases unmatched: 11. Germline CDR1 is SGHAT and CDR2 is FQNNGV. The CDR3 length is 16 residues. The CDR3 spells CASSPIRGQAYYGYTF. CDR3 sequence (DNA): TGTGCCAGCAGCCCGATACGGGGACAGGCTTACTATGGCTACACCTTC.

This rearrangement joins TRBV6-5 to TRBJ2-7, with 7 bases aligning to TRBD2. Trimming at V came to 5 bases and at J to 5 bases, leaving 12 bases not matched to a gene. Germline loops: CDR1 MNHEY, CDR2 SVGAGI. The CDR3 loop spans 15 amino acids. CDR3 bases: TGTGCCAGCAGTCCGAGGCGGGAGATTCCCGACGAGCAGTACTTC. It specifies CASSPRREIPDEQYF.

The chain recombines TRBV7-6 with TRBJ2-7, with 7 bases that match TRBD1. Germline CDR1 SGHVS, CDR2 FNYEAQ. The CDR3 is 17 amino acids. J lost 2 bases, V lost 5 bases, and 15 bases had no gene match. The CDR3 region has the DNA TGTGCCAGCAGCCCGCGCCCCGGGACAGTTTTAGCCTACGAGCAGTACTTC. Translation gives CASSPRPGTVLAYEQYF. Based on the CDR3 plus reference TRBV7-6 and TRBJ2-7, the full variable domain is GAGVSQSPRYKVTKRGQDVALRCDPISGHVSLYWYRQALGQGPEFLTYFNYEAQQDKSGLPNDRFSAERPEGSISTLTIQRTEQRDSAMYRCASSPRPGTVLAYEQYFGPGTRLTVT.

DNA for the CDR3: TGTGCCAGCAGTTTATGGGCGGGGAGTGGCAATCAGCCCCAGCATTTT. Translating it yields CASSLWAGSGNQPQHF. This sequence joins TRBV28 and TRBJ1-5; unclear D gene. V was cut by 0 bases and J by 2 bases, with 11 bases left in between. CDR3 length: 16 residues. Germline V lookup: CDR1 MDHEN, CDR2 SYDVKM.

The CDR3 coding sequence is TGTGCCAGCAGTGCGCCAGGGGGGCTTAGCACAGATACGCAGTATTTT. This translates into CASSAPGGLSTDTQYF. The genes are TRBV9 and TRBJ2-3; possibly TRBD1 for D (7 bases). The CDR3 covers 16 residues. Looked up from germline, CDR1 is SGDLS and CDR2 is YYNGEE. Trimming removed 5 bases from V and 0 bases from J, with 16 bases in between.